A selection of T cell receptor beta chains follows, all from one sample in a study of OX40 agonist ivuxolimab in advanced cancers. Assay: immunoSEQ multiplex PCR; the TCRdb copy retains only in-frame clones and omits some. The sample shows roughly 68,000 clones, roughly 80% of them seen only once. The input for sequencing was CD4+ or CD8+ T cells sorted from blood, taken in a trial of the OX40 agonist ivuxolimab. The receptors originated from an adult with an advanced solid tumor such as melanoma, head and neck, liver or kidney cancer. The CDR3 runs from the conserved cysteine through the conserved F or W. The order of the fields is J gene, V gene, clone size, D gene, CDR3 DNA, CDR3 protein. A D gene is named only where the DNA matches it firmly. Only part of the rows carry a size: once, few, many, or a class if the clone is expanded.

TRBJ2-1,TRBV7-2,.,.,TGTGCCAGCAGCTTAGCTCTAGGAATCAGTGAGCAGTTCTTC,CASSLALGISEQFF
TRBJ2-7,TRBV15,.,.,TGTGCCACCAGCAGAGATCACGAGCAGTACTTC,CATSRDHEQYF
TRBJ1-1,TRBV10-3,.,.,TGTGCCATTGGGGGGGCGGGCACTGAAGCTTTCTTT,CAIGGAGTEAFF
TRBJ2-6,TRBV5-6,.,.,TGTGCCAGCGAGGTCCTCTCTGGGGCCAACGTCCTGACTTTC,CASEVLSGANVLTF
TRBJ2-5,TRBV2,.,TRBD2,TGTGCCAGCCAGGGCGGGGGGAAGAGAGAGACCCAGTACTTC,CASQGGGKRETQYF
TRBJ2-1,TRBV5-1,few,TRBD2,TGCGCCAGCAGCGGAGCACTAGCGGGGGGGCTCAATGAGCAGTTCTTC,CASSGALAGGLNEQFF
TRBJ1-6,TRBV7-8,.,TRBD1,TGTGCCAGCAGTGTTTACTACCGGGACAGGGGGCCTAATTCACCCCTCCACTTT,CASSVYYRDRGPNSPLHF
TRBJ1-1,TRBV9,.,.,TGTGCCAGCAGCGACACAACTTGGGTGAACACTGAAGCTTTCTTT,CASSDTTWVNTEAFF
TRBJ2-7,TRBV6-5,.,TRBD2,TGTGCCAGCAGGCGACTAGCAGCCTCCTACGAGCAGTACTTC,CASRRLAASYEQYF
TRBJ2-4,TRBV5-4,.,.,TGTGCCAGCAGCGGGGACCAGGTAGCCAAAAACATTCAGTACTTC,CASSGDQVAKNIQYF
TRBJ1-1,TRBV9,.,.,TGTGCCAGCGTCCCGGGCCATTTGAACACTGAAGCTTTCTTT,CASVPGHLNTEAFF
TRBJ1-3,TRBV14,.,.,TGTGCCAGCAGTCCCAGGGGTCGGGAATACACCATATATTTT,CASSPRGREYTIYF
TRBJ2-2,TRBV12-5,.,.,TGTGCTAGTGCGCAGGGTTGGACCGGGGAGCTGTTTTTT,CASAQGWTGELFF
TRBJ2-2,TRBV7-9,.,TRBD1,TGTGCCAGCAGCCCCGGGACAGGGCTCGCCGGGGAGCTGTTTTTT,CASSPGTGLAGELFF
TRBJ2-2,TRBV6-1,few,.,TGTGCCAGCAGTGAACAGCAGAGCACCGGGGAGCTGTTTTTT,CASSEQQSTGELFF
TRBJ1-2,TRBV5-1,.,.,TGCGCCAGCAGCTTGGCCCAGTCGGACTATGGCTACACCTTC,CASSLAQSDYGYTF
TRBJ2-7,TRBV11-2,.,.,TGTGCCAGCAGCTTAGGTGGGTCCCTCGAGCAGTACTTC,CASSLGGSLEQYF
TRBJ1-5,TRBV28,.,TRBD1,TGTGCCAGCAGTCCCAATGACAGGGGTCGCAATCAGCCCCAGCATTTT,CASSPNDRGRNQPQHF
TRBJ2-3,TRBV6-1,.,.,TGTGCCAGCATTTCGTACAGGTCCTCCGATACGCAGTATTTT,CASISYRSSDTQYF
TRBJ2-1,TRBV19,.,TRBD2,TGTGCCAGTAGCCTTAAAGCGGGGGGTGGCTACAATGAGCAGTTCTTC,CASSLKAGGGYNEQFF
TRBJ2-7,TRBV6-1,.,.,TGTGCCAGCGGACCGGGACACTTCCCCTACGAGCAGTACTTC,CASGPGHFPYEQYF
TRBJ2-7,TRBV11-2,.,TRBD1,TGTGCCAGCAGCTTACCGGGACAGGGAGGCCACGAGCAGTACTTC,CASSLPGQGGHEQYF
TRBJ2-1,TRBV5-4,.,TRBD2,TGTGCCAGCAGTCCCCCGGGGGAGGGGTACAATGAGCAGTTCTTC,CASSPPGEGYNEQFF
TRBJ1-2,TRBV7-9,.,.,TGTGCCAGCAGCGCACGGACCGGACTCGGCGTCTATGGCTACACCTTC,CASSARTGLGVYGYTF
TRBJ2-4,TRBV27,.,.,TGTGCCAGCAGTTTATCGAACTGGCGGGGAGCCAAAAACATTCAGTACTTC,CASSLSNWRGAKNIQYF
TRBJ2-7,TRBV9,.,.,TGTGCCAGCAGCGTAGGGCAGCTGGCAGGGGCCTACGAGCAGTACTTC,CASSVGQLAGAYEQYF
TRBJ1-6,TRBV19,.,.,TGTGCCAGTACGGAGGGATTCGGAGCCCTCCACTTT,CASTEGFGALHF
TRBJ1-2,TRBV6-5,.,TRBD1,TGTGCCAGCAGTTTCGACAGGGCCCCTTATGGCTACACCTTC,CASSFDRAPYGYTF
TRBJ2-7,TRBV6-5,.,TRBD2,TGTGCCAGCCACGAAGAGCGGGGGGGAGCCTACGAGCAGTACTTC,CASHEERGGAYEQYF
TRBJ2-5,TRBV27,.,TRBD1,TGTGCCAGCAGTTTCCTGGGACAGGGGATAGAGACCCAGTACTTC,CASSFLGQGIETQYF
TRBJ1-6,TRBV5-1,once,TRBD1,TGCGCCAGCAGCTCTAGACAGGGTAATAATTCACCCCTCCACTTT,CASSSRQGNNSPLHF
TRBJ1-1,TRBV7-9,.,.,TGTGCCAGCAGCCCCCAGGGGCTGGGGACTGAAGCTTTCTTT,CASSPQGLGTEAFF
TRBJ1-1,TRBV29-1,.,.,TGCAGCGCCTTTGGAGGATCGAACACTGAAGCTTTCTTT,CSAFGGSNTEAFF
TRBJ1-2,TRBV30,.,.,TGTGCCTGGAGTGTACCGAGGGCAGGGAGTGGGTATGGCTACACCTTC,CAWSVPRAGSGYGYTF
TRBJ1-5,TRBV6-1,.,.,TGTGCCAGCAGATCGGCGGGGGCTGGTCAGCCCCAGCATTTT,CASRSAGAGQPQHF
TRBJ1-6,TRBV28,.,.,TGTGCCAGCAACTGGGAGGTAGGCAATTCACCCCTCCACTTT,CASNWEVGNSPLHF
TRBJ1-2,TRBV6-1,.,.,TGTGCCAGCAGTGAAGGGACGTTCTATGGCTACACCTTC,CASSEGTFYGYTF
TRBJ2-2,TRBV5-1,.,.,TGCGCCAGCAGCTTGGACGGGAACGGGGAGCTGTTTTTT,CASSLDGNGELFF
TRBJ2-7,TRBV6-6,.,.,TGTGCCAGCAGTCCCGCGGGCAGCTCCTACGAGCAGTACTTC,CASSPAGSSYEQYF
TRBJ2-1,TRBV5-1,.,.,TGCGCCAGCAGCTCGGCCTCGGGGCGCAATGAGCAGTTCTTC,CASSSASGRNEQFF
TRBJ1-4,TRBV7-2,.,TRBD1,TGTGCCAGCAGCACCGGGGACAGGGCGATTGAAAAACTGTTTTTT,CASSTGDRAIEKLFF